The rows below give T cell receptor beta chains drawn from one sample of a study of blood T cells in healthy people across ages. Using its own MiXCR run on the 5' RACE reads, TCRdb lists one record per CDR3 protein. This sample yields approximately 600,000 distinct CDR3 sequences, of which under 65% are seen a single time; 35% to 40% belongs to the top ten. The specimen was blood. These TCRs come from a man aged 55-75 years in good health. CDR3s include the opening cysteine and the closing phenylalanine or tryptophan. A D gene is named only where the DNA matches it firmly. Only part of the rows carry a size: once, few, many, or a class if the clone is expanded.

CASSLGSGGYNSPLHF TGTGCCAGCAGCTTAGGTTCAGGGGGCTACAATTCACCCCTCCACTTT TRBV11-2 . TRBJ1-6 TRBD1
CASSLGTGEMYTQYF TGTGCCAGCAGCTTAGGGACAGGGGAGATGTATACGCAGTATTTT TRBV7-2 . TRBJ2-3 TRBD1
CVSSYPIQGSNEKLFF TGTGTCAGCAGTTACCCGATACAGGGGTCTAATGAAAAACTGTTTTTT TRBV6-6 . TRBJ1-4 TRBD1
CASSLDVHNQPQHF TGTGCCAGCAGCCTAGACGTACACAATCAGCCCCAGCATTTT TRBV5-5 many TRBJ1-5 .
CASSPYPRGTEETQYF TGTGCCAGCAGCCCCTACCCGCGGGGGACGGAAGAGACCCAGTACTTC TRBV7-8 . TRBJ2-5 TRBD2
CSAVPGQGFYEQYF TGCAGTGCTGTGCCGGGACAGGGGTTCTACGAGCAGTACTTC TRBV20-1 . TRBJ2-7 TRBD1
CASSPRQGDTETQYF TGTGCCAGCTCACCACGACAGGGGGATACGGAGACCCAGTACTTC TRBV18 . TRBJ2-5 TRBD1
CASSLMGHSNIQYF TGTGCCAGCAGCTTAATGGGACACTCAAACATTCAGTACTTC TRBV7-2 few TRBJ2-4 .
CSAISEAETQYF TGCAGTGCCATCAGTGAGGCAGAGACCCAGTACTTC TRBV20-1 . TRBJ2-5 .
CSAREGWTQYF TGCAGTGCTAGGGAGGGTTGGACCCAGTACTTC TRBV20-1 . TRBJ2-5 .
CASTRYGAGQETQYF TGTGCCAGCACCCGCTATGGGGCAGGGCAAGAGACCCAGTACTTC TRBV27 . TRBJ2-5 .
CASSLDTGTGGRNEQYF TGTGCCAGCAGCTTAGATACCGGGACAGGGGGAAGGAACGAGCAGTACTTC TRBV7-2 . TRBJ2-7 TRBD1
CSARTTYGYTF TGCAGTGCTAGAACAACGTATGGCTACACCTTC TRBV20-1 . TRBJ1-2 .
CASSLGPTGDYGYTF TGTGCCAGCAGCTTGGGGCCAACAGGGGATTATGGCTACACCTTC TRBV7-9 few TRBJ1-2 TRBD1
CASRAFRAGKDTQYF TGTGCCAGCAGGGCCTTTCGGGCAGGCAAAGATACGCAGTATTTT TRBV12-3/TRBV12-4 few TRBJ2-3 .
CASSLASRGLDEQFF TGTGCCAGCAGCTTAGCGTCGCGGGGCTTGGATGAGCAGTTCTTC TRBV7-8 . TRBJ2-1 .
CASSESYGGLNEQYF TGCGCCAGCAGTGAGTCTTATGGAGGGCTAAACGAGCAGTACTTC TRBV10-1 once TRBJ2-7 .
CASSPTLTGKGYTF TGCGCCAGCAGCCCTACCTTGACAGGGAAGGGCTACACCTTC TRBV5-1 . TRBJ1-2 TRBD1
CASSWGVYEQYF TGTGCCAGCAGCTGGGGAGTCTATGAGCAGTACTTC TRBV12-3/TRBV12-4 . TRBJ2-5 .
CAITTGGRQETQYF TGTGCCATTACGACAGGGGGAAGGCAAGAGACCCAGTACTTC TRBV28 . TRBJ2-5 TRBD1
CASSVGDSDTEAFF TGTGCCAGCAGCGTAGGAGACAGCGACACTGAAGCTTTCTTT TRBV9 . TRBJ1-1 .
CASSPRTGSNEQFF TGTGCCAGCAGCCCTCGGACAGGGTCTAATGAGCAGTTCTTC TRBV11-2 . TRBJ2-1 TRBD1
CASTTLLAEEETRYF TGTGCCAGCACCACGCTACTAGCGGAGGAAGAGACCCGGTACTTC TRBV12-3/TRBV12-4 . TRBJ2-5 TRBD2
CASSQGQTGEPGETQYF TGCGCCAGCAGCCAAGGACAGACGGGTGAACCGGGAGAGACCCAGTACTTC TRBV4-1 . TRBJ2-5 .
CASSQDRTSGYEQYF TGCGCCAGCAGCCAAGACAGGACTAGCGGCTACGAGCAGTACTTC TRBV4-3 . TRBJ2-7 TRBD2
CSATGRSSYEQYF TGCAGTGCCACGGGACGGAGCTCCTACGAGCAGTACTTC TRBV20-1 . TRBJ2-7 .
CSAATGGDGYTF TGCAGTGCCGCGACAGGGGGAGACGGCTACACCTTC TRBV20-1 few TRBJ1-2 TRBD1
CASSARTGNYGYTF TGTGCCAGCAGCGCCCGGACAGGGAACTATGGCTACACCTTC TRBV9 . TRBJ1-2 TRBD1
CASSVGDRDYEQYF TGTGCCAGCAGCGTAGGAGACAGGGACTACGAGCAGTACTTC TRBV9 once TRBJ2-7 TRBD1
CASRGGGSQETQYF TGTGCCAGCAGGGGAGGGGGAAGCCAAGAGACCCAGTACTTC TRBV7-2 . TRBJ2-5 .
CASSSYGEETQYF TGTGCCAGCAGCTCCTACGGGGAAGAGACCCAGTACTTC TRBV7-8 . TRBJ2-5 .
CASSPYQYTEAFF TGTGCCAGCAGCCCCTACCAGTACACTGAAGCTTTCTTT TRBV3-1 once TRBJ1-1 .
CASPQGATEAFF TGTGCCAGCCCCCAGGGGGCCACTGAAGCTTTCTTT TRBV6-5 . TRBJ1-1 TRBD1
CSAKRGGEQYF TGCAGTGCGAAGCGGGGCGGTGAGCAGTACTTC TRBV20-1 . TRBJ2-7 TRBD2
CSANRQVFSYNSPLHF TGCAGTGCTAACCGACAGGTCTTCTCCTATAATTCACCCCTCCACTTT TRBV20-1 . TRBJ1-6 .
CASSSAQGNSPPHF TGTGCCAGCAGCTCCGCACAGGGTAATTCACCCCCCCACTTT TRBV21-1 . TRBJ1-6 .
CAIGGQGNTGELFF TGTGCCATCGGGGGACAGGGCAACACCGGGGAGCTGTTTTTT TRBV10-3 . TRBJ2-2 TRBD1
CATSRDSGSKNIQYF TGTGCCACCAGCAGAGATTCAGGGTCCAAAAACATTCAGTACTTC TRBV15 . TRBJ2-4 .
CASSPETSGGTLLETQYF TGCGCCAGCAGCCCAGAGACTAGCGGGGGGACCCTGTTAGAGACCCAGTACTTC TRBV4-1 . TRBJ2-5 TRBD2
CASSVGDSPLHF TGTGCCAGCAGTGTTGGAGATTCACCCCTCCACTTT TRBV2 . TRBJ1-6 .
CSVRFGTRPNEKLFF TGCAGCGTTAGGTTCGGGACAAGGCCTAATGAAAAACTGTTTTTT TRBV29-1 . TRBJ1-4 .
CASSPDGASNQPQHF TGCGCCAGCAGCCCGGACGGAGCTAGCAATCAGCCCCAGCATTTT TRBV5-1 . TRBJ1-5 .
CASSSPRGADEQFF TGTGCCAGCAGCTCCCCGAGGGGGGCCGATGAGCAGTTCTTC TRBV7-2 many TRBJ2-1 .
CASGTEQETQYF TGCGCCAGCGGGACAGAGCAAGAGACCCAGTACTTC TRBV5-1 . TRBJ2-5 TRBD1
CASSGGWRETQYF TGTGCCAGCAGCGGCGGGTGGCGGGAGACCCAGTACTTC TRBV12-3/TRBV12-4 . TRBJ2-5 .
CSATRNSPHEQYF TGCAGTGCTACGAGGAACTCCCCTCACGAGCAGTACTTC TRBV20-1 . TRBJ2-7 .
CASGGTGDTDTQYF TGCGCCAGCGGCGGGACAGGGGACACAGATACGCAGTATTTT TRBV5-1 . TRBJ2-3 TRBD1
CASSLLREETQYF TGTGCCAGCAGCTTATTGCGGGAGGAGACCCAGTACTTC TRBV13 . TRBJ2-5 TRBD2
CASTLGQGWYQETQYF TGTGCCAGCACCCTAGGCCAGGGATGGTACCAAGAGACCCAGTACTTC TRBV3-1 . TRBJ2-5 .
CSASSPRGSYEQYF TGCAGTGCTAGCTCACCCAGGGGCTCCTACGAGCAGTACTTC TRBV20-1 . TRBJ2-7 .
CASSLSIAKNIQYF TGTGCCAGCAGCCTCTCGATAGCCAAAAACATTCAGTACTTC TRBV3-1 few TRBJ2-4 .
CASSRGQGTETQYF TGTGCCAGCAGCAGGGGACAGGGGACAGAGACCCAGTACTTC TRBV5-6 . TRBJ2-5 TRBD1
CASSLEGVNTQYF TGCGCCAGCAGCTTGGAGGGCGTGAATACGCAGTATTTT TRBV5-1 . TRBJ2-3 .
CASSPGTGGVNQPQHF TGCGCCAGCAGCCCTGGGACAGGGGGCGTCAATCAGCCCCAGCATTTT TRBV5-1 few TRBJ1-5 TRBD1
CASSRGTGTGSYEQYF TGTGCCAGCAGCCGGGGAACCGGGACGGGGTCCTACGAGCAGTACTTC TRBV7-8 . TRBJ2-7 .
CASSQDSFREQYF TGTGCCAGCAGCCAAGACTCATTCAGAGAGCAGTACTTC TRBV3-1 . TRBJ2-7 .
CASRTGTSVEQYF TGTGCCAGCAGGACCGGGACTAGCGTCGAGCAGTACTTC TRBV12-3/TRBV12-4 . TRBJ2-7 TRBD2
CASRAPGQGYGYTF TGTGCTAGCAGGGCTCCGGGACAGGGTTATGGCTACACCTTC TRBV6-1 . TRBJ1-2 TRBD1
CASSPGTRSYEQFF TGTGCCAGCAGCCCCGGGACAAGATCCTACGAGCAGTTCTTC TRBV3-1 . TRBJ2-1 .